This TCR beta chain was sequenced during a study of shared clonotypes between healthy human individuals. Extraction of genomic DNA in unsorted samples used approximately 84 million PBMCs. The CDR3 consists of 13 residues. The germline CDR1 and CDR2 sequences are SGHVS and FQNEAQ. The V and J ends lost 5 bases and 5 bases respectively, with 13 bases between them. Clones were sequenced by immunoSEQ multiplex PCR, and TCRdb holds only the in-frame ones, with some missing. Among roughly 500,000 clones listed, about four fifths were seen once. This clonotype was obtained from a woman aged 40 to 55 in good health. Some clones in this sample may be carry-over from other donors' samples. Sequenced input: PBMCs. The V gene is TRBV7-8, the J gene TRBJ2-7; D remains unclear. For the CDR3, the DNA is TGTGCCAGCAGCCCCCAGGTGGGTCACGAGCAGTACTTC. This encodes CASSPQVGHEQYF. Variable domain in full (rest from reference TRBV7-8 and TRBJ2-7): GAGVSQSPRYKVAKRGQDVALRCDPISGHVSLFWYQQALGQGPEFLTYFQNEAQLDKSGLPSDRFFAERPEGSVSTLKIQRTQQEDSAVYLCASSPQVGHEQYFGPGTRLTVT.